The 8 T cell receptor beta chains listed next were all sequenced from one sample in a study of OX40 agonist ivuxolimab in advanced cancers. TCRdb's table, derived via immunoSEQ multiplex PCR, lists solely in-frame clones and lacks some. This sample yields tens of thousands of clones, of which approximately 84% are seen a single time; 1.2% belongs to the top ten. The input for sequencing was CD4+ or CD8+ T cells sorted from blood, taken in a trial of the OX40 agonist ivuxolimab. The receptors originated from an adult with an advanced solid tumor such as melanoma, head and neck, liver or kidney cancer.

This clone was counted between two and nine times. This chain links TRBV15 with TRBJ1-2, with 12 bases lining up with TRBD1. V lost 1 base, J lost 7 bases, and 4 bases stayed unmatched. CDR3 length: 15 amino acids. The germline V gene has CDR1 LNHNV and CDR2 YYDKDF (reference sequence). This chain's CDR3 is CATSRGDRGLAGYTF. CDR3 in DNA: TGTGCCACCAGCAGAGGGGACAGGGGGCTAGCTGGCTACACCTTC.

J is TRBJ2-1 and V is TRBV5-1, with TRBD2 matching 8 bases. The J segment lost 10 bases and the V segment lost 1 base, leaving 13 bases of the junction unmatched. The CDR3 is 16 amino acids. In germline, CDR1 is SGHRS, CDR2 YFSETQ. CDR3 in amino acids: CASSLISGSPIPEQFF. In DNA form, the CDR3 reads TGCGCCAGCAGCTTGATAAGCGGGAGTCCCATCCCAGAGCAGTTCTTC.

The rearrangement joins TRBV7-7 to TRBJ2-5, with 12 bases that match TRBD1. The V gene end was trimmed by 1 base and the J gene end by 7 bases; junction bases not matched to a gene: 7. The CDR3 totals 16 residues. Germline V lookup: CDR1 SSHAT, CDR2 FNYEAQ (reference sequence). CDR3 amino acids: CASSLGGTGGIATQYF. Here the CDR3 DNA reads TGTGCCAGCAGCTTAGGAGGGACAGGGGGCATCGCGACCCAGTACTTC.

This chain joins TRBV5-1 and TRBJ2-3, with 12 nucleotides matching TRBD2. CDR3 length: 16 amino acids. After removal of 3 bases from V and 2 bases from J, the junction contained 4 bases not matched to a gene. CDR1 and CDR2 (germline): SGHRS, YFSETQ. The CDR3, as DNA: TGCGCCAGCAGCTCCGGACTAGCGGGGATCACAGATACGCAGTATTTT. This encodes CASSSGLAGITDTQYF.

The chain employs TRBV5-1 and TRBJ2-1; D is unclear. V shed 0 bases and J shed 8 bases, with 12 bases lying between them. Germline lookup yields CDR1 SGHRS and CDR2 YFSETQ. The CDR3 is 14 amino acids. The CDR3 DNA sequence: TGCGCCAGCAGCTTGGGTACTCCTCGGGATGAGCAGTTCTTC. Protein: CASSLGTPRDEQFF.

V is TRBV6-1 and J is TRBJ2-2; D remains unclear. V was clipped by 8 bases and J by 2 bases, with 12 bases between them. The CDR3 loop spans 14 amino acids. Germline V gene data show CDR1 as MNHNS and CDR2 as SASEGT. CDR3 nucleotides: TGTGCCAGCGCTGATTTAGGTAACACCGGGGAGCTGTTTTTT. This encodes CASADLGNTGELFF.

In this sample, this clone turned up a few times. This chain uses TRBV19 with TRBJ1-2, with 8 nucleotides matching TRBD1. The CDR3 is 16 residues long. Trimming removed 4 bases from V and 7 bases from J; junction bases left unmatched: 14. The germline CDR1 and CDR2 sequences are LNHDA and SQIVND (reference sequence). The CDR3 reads CASSTSTGEGGGGYTF. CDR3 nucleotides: TGTGCCAGTAGTACATCGACAGGGGAAGGGGGAGGTGGCTACACCTTC.

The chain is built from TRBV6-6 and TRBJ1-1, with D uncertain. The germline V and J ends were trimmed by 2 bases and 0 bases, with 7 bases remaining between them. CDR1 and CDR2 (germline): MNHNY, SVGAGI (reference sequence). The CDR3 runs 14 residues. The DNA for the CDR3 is TGTGCCAGCAGTTACGGTGCGGTGAACACTGAAGCTTTCTTT. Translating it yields CASSYGAVNTEAFF.